This T cell receptor beta chain was sequenced during a study of cytomegalovirus exposure and HLA in healthy donors (TCRdb year 2017). Describing the broader study: In an earlier analysis of roughly 500 of the donors, around 290 Gb of sequence data and 95 million to 130 million unique TCR beta sequences from 150 million to 200 million T cells were reported. An early release that covered fewer than 750 HLA-typed donors contained approximately 300 gigabases of sequencing data and 70 million to 100 million unique TCR sequences. Of the 300 to 500 genotyped donors, more than 75% were placed in the genetic ancestry cluster associated with self-reported Caucasian donors. The study was designed to test whether signatures of past pathogen exposure could be identified by cataloging public T cell receptors. The study profiled the T cell repertoires of 666 subjects by immunosequencing and related them to cytomegalovirus serostatus. Besides the first cohort of more than 650 subjects, a separate validation cohort made up of over 100 different subjects was used. The study combined high-throughput TCR immunosequencing, statistical association of individual TCRs with disease status, and machine learning to predict cytomegalovirus infection status. A later analysis re-analyzed previously published TCR beta repertoires from 660 or so donors and added high-resolution HLA genotyping to study TCR occurrence patterns. In the later analysis, no new phenotypic data were used to find candidate immune exposures; instead, reliance was placed on TCR beta sequences and their occurrence across donors. An earlier analysis of 587 of the donors used high-throughput TCR beta sequencing to judge whether each TCR beta V gene segment behaved as functional or pseudogenic. Donor age, sex, ethnicity and CMV serostatus were compiled alongside the repertoire data. Genome-wide SNP genotypes for about 60% of the roughly 670 donors were used in a later genetic analysis, which treated that subset as a discovery cohort. Every repertoire in the discovery cohort had been generated on one and the same sequencing platform. HLA typing covered class I and class II loci at four-digit resolution. Typing coverage varied by locus: roughly 620-640 donors for A, B, C, DRB1 and DQB1; approximately 500 for DQA1; about 590 for DPA1; 400 to 480 for DPB1. A few DR-DQ haplotypes were treated as single units for association and clustering because of strong linkage in the cohort. Among about 400 genotyped donors of the cohort, an average of roughly 230,000 unique TCR beta nucleotide sequences was sequenced per donor, of which approximately 18% were non-productive.

In total, about 650 healthy bone marrow donors made up the cohort. At the time of sampling, every cohort member was nominally healthy, though immune exposures that went unrecorded were likely present. The donor tested CMV seropositive and was one of the 289 seropositive cohort members. A peripheral blood sample was provided by each donor, and peripheral blood mononuclear cells were used for TCR beta sequencing. The Qiagen DNeasy Blood Extraction Kit was used to extract genomic DNA from the blood cell samples. Overall study results and their limits: V-gene and J-gene trimming of TCR beta chains was associated with a missense DCLRE1C variant in a later genetic analysis, and the association was replicated in an independent cohort. A cluster of highly shared sequence variants was judged likely to represent a technical artifact of the sequencing pipeline. Because counts were too low, roughly 16 rarely observed V segments, including chromosome 9 orphons, were excluded from the earlier analysis of several hundred of the donors. The study gave a list of about 150 TCR beta chains associated with cytomegalovirus. In both the original and validation cohorts, the classifier was reported to diagnose cytomegalovirus status with high specificity and sensitivity. In a later analysis, HLA-associated TCR beta chains showed more clonal expansion and lower generation probabilities than non-associated chains that were equally common. The only immune exposure information available for the cohort was CMV serostatus. Most TCR sequences were seen in very few donors, while some public TCRs were found in many individuals. Because the 87-base-pair reads could not distinguish some IMGT-functional V segments, including TRBV6-2 and TRBV6-3, those segments were excluded. Only TCR beta chains were sequenced in this cohort, and the absence of alpha or paired-chain data limited detectable features. Compared with the approximately 720-donor mean, donors in an Asian-associated ancestry cluster had fewer N-insertions in productive TCRs, according to a later genetic analysis. HLA typing was unavailable for some donors at each locus, so association tests used only the typed subset. In an earlier analysis of approximately 590 of the donors, most TCR beta V segments appeared in productive rearrangements about 87% or about 30% of the time, broadly matching IMGT annotations. The authors suggested that the approach could potentially be generalized to other disease states and immunological phenotypes. Three of the identified cytomegalovirus-associated TCR beta chains were confirmed in vitro to be specific for cytomegalovirus antigens. In a later analysis, the rate of TCR association differed among HLA loci, with DRB1 alleles having the most associated TCRs and HLA-C alleles having the fewest. A further reported finding was that TCR beta sequences accurately predicted the HLA-A and HLA-B alleles for most subjects in the first cohort. Roughly uniform sequencing depth across donors was assumed in presence/absence analyses, although this assumption may not hold. Most CMV-associated TCR beta chains appeared to be HLA-restricted in a later analysis, and the HLA associations seemed to be driven largely by CMV exposure. Correlated functional status among segregating V segments might reflect linkage disequilibrium, but an unknown experimental factor could not be ruled out. In a later analysis, several top co-occurrence clusters were reported to appear linked to parvovirus B19, influenza, CMV and Epstein-Barr virus. When HLA alleles, especially DR and DQ, strongly co-occurred, TCR associations were difficult to assign to individual alleles. In a later analysis, 16,951 TCR beta sequences were associated with specific HLA alleles at a false discovery rate of 0.05.

Preparation of the library involved the immunoSEQ multiplex PCR assay. For the multiplex PCR, a mixture combining 60 forward primers for TCR Vbeta segments and 13 reverse primers for TCR Jbeta segments was used. Amplification of the CDR3 region of rearranged TCR beta genes was performed with a multiplex PCR assay on genomic DNA. Amplified TCR beta libraries were sequenced as 87-base-pair reads on the Illumina HiSeq System. The original pipeline was this. Across the 670 or so repertoires, a later analysis counted tens of millions of unique TCR beta chains, approximately 12 million of which were shared by at least two donors. A nearest-neighbor algorithm error-corrected the raw reads and collapsed the reads into unique sequences, merging closely related sequences to remove PCR and sequencing errors. V, D and J gene segments were assigned by aligning CDR3 sequences to IMGT reference sequences. For a sequence to be retained, a match of at least six nucleotides to both a V gene segment and a J gene segment was required. A rearrangement counted as productive if the CDR3 had no stop codons and remained in frame with V and J, and every other rearrangement counted as non-productive. CDR3 was defined according to IMGT convention as the region running from the second conserved V-encoded cysteine to the conserved J-encoded phenylalanine. The earlier analysis of roughly 590 of the donors excluded sequences that lacked an unambiguous match to a single V gene segment. An earlier analysis of 587 of the donors called V segments functional above 56.7% productive rearrangements and segregating when the between-donor standard deviation exceeded 5%. A statistical classification framework was developed to diagnose cytomegalovirus status using the catalog of TCR beta chain sequences. V and J gene assignment, in a later analysis, came from comparing TCR nucleotide sequences with IMGT/GENE-DB human TR gene sequences. Using the TCRdist pipeline, a later analysis assigned CDR3 sequences along with most-parsimonious VDJ recombination scenarios. A later analysis defined each TCR beta chain by its CDR3 amino acid sequence plus V-gene family, and excluded reads lacking a unique V-gene family. A later analysis removed roughly 590 highly shared, low-generation-probability nucleotide sequences to deal with suspected cross-contamination and a sequencing artifact. A later analysis calculated a clonal expansion index for each public chain from normalized within-repertoire ranks of inferred template counts. In a later analysis, generation probabilities were computed with a VDJ recombination model fitted to out-of-frame rearrangements, and the resulting probabilities were checked against IGoR. In a later analysis, TCR-TCR, TCR-HLA and TCR-CMV co-occurrence was scored with hypergeometric tests, and a repertoire-size bias correction was applied to TCR pairs. False discovery rates were estimated in a later analysis by permuting HLA or CMV assignments 20 times. In a later analysis, co-occurring TCRs were grouped using DBSCAN, and TCRdist sequence similarity was added for clustering within HLA-allele-positive subsets. Repertoires with fewer than 30,000 or more than 120,000 public chains were left out of co-occurrence clustering, as were roughly five repertoires with anomalous nucleotide sharing. TCRdb limited this immuneACCESS table to in-frame rearrangements with V and J called. A share of clones is missing; checked studies link under half to unresolved V genes, and the rest is unexplained. V, J and clone size are those of that table, while D and trimming were read from the DNA. The sample table holds about 200,000 clones, of which more than 75% were seen once. Together, the top ten hold 6.5% of the sample.

Of note for this clone: What antigen it recognizes has not been identified. One base away there is no much larger clone; base qualities are not given.

CDR1 MNHNY and CDR2 SVGAGI are derived from the germline V gene (reference sequence). Ends trimmed: V by 3 bases, J by 9 bases; bases unmatched to a gene: 8. From cysteine to phenylalanine, the CDR3 is 14 amino acids long. Just CDR3 DNA is preserved here, 42 bases in frame from base 1. This receptor was identified in a woman aged 45-65 years in good health and CMV-seropositive. The chain joins TRBV6-6 to TRBJ2-1, with 7 central nucleotides matching TRBD1. The material sequenced was PBMCs. The CDR3 amino acid sequence is: CASSYFDRVGEQFF. The nucleotides read TGTGCCAGCAGTTATTTCGACAGGGTCGGTGAGCAGTTCTTC.